This T cell receptor (beta chain) was sequenced in a study of T cells after yellow fever vaccination. Overall study results and limits: A large majority of primary-vaccination clones showed up again after the booster (approximately 96% CD4, around 90% CD8). Abundant clonotypes from the bulk population could contaminate FACS-sorted repertoires.

Germline V gene data show CDR1 as SGHVS and CDR2 as FNYEAQ. CDR3 size: 14 residues. Between the trimmed V and J ends, which lost 4 bases and 4 bases, there was a span of 10 bases. As concerns this clonotype: As yet, its antigen is unknown.

For TCR, cDNA came from 5'RACE template switching, which added a universal primer site and UMIs. Via MiXCR, TCRdb re-called the 5' RACE reads, giving one row per CDR3 protein. The table lists 120,000 to 150,000 distinct CDR3 sequences, 7.7% of them singletons. This sample comprised CD4+ T cells sorted from PBMCs, obtained 5 days after the yellow fever booster vaccination. The chain is built from TRBV7-6 and TRBJ1-4; tentative D call: TRBD1 (5 bases). The sequence derives from a man aged 25-45 years who received the YFV17D yellow fever vaccine. CDR3: CASSYTGNNEKLFF. The DNA for the CDR3 is TGTGCCAGCAGCTATACAGGCAATAATGAAAAACTGTTTTTT.